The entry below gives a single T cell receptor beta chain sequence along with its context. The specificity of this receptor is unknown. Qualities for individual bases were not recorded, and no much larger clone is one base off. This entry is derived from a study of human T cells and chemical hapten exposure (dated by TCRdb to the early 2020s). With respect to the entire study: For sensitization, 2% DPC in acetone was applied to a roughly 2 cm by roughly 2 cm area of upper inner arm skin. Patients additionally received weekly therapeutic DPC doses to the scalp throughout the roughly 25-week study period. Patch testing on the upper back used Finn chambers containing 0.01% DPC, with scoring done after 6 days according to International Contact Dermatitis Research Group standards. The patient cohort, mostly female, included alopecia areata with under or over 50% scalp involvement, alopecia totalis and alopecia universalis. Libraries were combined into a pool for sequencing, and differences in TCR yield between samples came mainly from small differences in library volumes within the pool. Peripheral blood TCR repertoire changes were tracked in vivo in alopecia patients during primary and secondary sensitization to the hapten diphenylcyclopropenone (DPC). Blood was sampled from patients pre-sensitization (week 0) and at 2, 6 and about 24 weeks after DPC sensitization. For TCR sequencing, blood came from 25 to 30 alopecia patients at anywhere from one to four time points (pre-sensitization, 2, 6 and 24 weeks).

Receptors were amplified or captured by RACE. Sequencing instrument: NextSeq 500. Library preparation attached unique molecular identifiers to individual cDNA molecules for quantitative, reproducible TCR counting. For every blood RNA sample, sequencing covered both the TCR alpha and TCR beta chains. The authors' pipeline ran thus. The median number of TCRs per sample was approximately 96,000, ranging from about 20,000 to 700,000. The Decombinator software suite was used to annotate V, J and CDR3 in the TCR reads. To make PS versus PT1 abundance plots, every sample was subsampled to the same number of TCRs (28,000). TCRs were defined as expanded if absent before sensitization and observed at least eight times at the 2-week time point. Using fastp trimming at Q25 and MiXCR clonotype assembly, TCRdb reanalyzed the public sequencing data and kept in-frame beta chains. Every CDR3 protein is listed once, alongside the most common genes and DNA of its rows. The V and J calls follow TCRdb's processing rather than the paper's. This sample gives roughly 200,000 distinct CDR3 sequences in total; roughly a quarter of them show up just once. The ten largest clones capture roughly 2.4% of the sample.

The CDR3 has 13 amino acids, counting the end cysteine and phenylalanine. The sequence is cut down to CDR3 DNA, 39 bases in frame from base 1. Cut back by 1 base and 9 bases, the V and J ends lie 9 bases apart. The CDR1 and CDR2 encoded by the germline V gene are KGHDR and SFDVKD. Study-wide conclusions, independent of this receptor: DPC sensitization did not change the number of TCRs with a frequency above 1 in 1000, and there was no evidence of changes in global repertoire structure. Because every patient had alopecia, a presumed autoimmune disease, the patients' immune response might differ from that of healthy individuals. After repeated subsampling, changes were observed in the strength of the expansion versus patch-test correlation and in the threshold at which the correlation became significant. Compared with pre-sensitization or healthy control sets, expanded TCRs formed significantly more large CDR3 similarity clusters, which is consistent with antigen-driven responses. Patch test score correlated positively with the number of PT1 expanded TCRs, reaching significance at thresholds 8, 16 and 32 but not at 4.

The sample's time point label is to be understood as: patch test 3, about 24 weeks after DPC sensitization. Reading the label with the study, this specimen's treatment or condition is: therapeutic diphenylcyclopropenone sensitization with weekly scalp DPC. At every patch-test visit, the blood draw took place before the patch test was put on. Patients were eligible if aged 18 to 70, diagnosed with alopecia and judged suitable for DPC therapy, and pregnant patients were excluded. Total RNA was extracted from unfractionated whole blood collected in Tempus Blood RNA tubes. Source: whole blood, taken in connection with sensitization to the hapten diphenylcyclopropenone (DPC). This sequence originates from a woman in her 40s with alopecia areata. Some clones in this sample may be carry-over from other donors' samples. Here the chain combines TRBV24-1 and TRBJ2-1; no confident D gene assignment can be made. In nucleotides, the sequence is TGTGCCACCAGTGATTTTGGCAGAAGTGAGCAGTTCTTC. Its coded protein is CATSDFGRSEQFF.